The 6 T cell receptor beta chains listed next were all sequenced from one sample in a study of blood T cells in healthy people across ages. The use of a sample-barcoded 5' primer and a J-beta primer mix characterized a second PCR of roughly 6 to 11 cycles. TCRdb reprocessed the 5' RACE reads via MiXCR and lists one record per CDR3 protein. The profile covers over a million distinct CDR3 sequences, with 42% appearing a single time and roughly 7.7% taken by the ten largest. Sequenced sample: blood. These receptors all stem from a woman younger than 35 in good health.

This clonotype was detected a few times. This CDR3 reads CASREGPEAFF. CDR3 sequence (DNA): TGTGCCAGCAGAGAGGGGCCTGAAGCTTTCTTT. This chain links TRBV12-3 or TRBV12-4 with TRBJ1-1, with D possibly being TRBD1 (5 bases). The CDR3 sequence is 11 residues long. The V end was cut by 6 bases, the J end by 6 bases, with 8 bases between.

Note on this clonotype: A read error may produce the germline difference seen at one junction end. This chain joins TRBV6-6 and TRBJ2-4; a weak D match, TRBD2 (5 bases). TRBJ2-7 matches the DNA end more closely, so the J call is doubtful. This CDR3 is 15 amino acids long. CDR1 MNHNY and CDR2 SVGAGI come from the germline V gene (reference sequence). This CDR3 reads CVSSYSPAANYEQYF. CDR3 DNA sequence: TGTGTCAGCAGTTACTCCCCAGCGGCAAACTACGAGCAGTACTTC.

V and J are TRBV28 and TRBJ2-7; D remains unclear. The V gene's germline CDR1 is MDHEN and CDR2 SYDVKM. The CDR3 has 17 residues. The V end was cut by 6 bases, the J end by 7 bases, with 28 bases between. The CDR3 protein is CASSLPGGQGLQDEQYF. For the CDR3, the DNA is TGTGCCAGCAGCCTACCTGGCGGTCAAGGCCTACAAGATGAGCAGTACTTC.

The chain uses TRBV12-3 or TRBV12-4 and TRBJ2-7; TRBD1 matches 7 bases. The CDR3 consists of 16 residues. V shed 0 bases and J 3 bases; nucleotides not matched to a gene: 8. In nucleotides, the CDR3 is TGTGCCAGCAGTTTAGCGCTACAGGGGAATATCTACGAGCAGTACTTC. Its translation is CASSLALQGNIYEQYF.

DNA for the CDR3: TGTGCCAGCAGCCCCCGGTTCGGTGAGCAGTTCTTC. This sequence encodes CASSPRFGEQFF. The chain joins TRBV7-2 to TRBJ2-1, with unresolved D. Trimming cost V 5 bases and J 9 bases, with 11 bases left between them. The CDR3 consists of 12 residues. Germline lookup yields CDR1 SGHTA and CDR2 FQGNSA.

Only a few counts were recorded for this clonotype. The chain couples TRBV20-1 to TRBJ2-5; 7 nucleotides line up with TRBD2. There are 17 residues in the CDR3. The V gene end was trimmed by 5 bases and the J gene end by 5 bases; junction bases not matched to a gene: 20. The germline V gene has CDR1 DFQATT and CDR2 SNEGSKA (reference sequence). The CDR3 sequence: CSAHSGRQGSGRETQYF. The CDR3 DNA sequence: TGCAGTGCTCATTCCGGGAGGCAGGGTTCCGGGAGGGAGACCCAGTACTTC.